These T cell receptor beta chains were read from a single sample in a study of cytomegalovirus exposure and HLA in healthy donors. Some clones are missing from TCRdb's copy, which holds only in-frame ones; the method was immunoSEQ multiplex PCR. This table holds approximately 100,000 clones, about 68% found once. The sample was PBMCs. The source of these receptors is a male donor in good health and CMV-seropositive. Both conserved end residues are part of each CDR3. The order of the fields is D gene, clone size, V gene, J gene, CDR3 DNA, CDR3 protein. The D gene is left open where the match is weak. Clone size appears in some rows only: once, few, many, or a class for an expanded clone.

d_gene: TRBD1; abundance: NA; v_gene: TRBV4-1; j_gene: TRBJ1-2; CDR3nt: TGCGCCAGCAGCCACGGGGACAGGCTAGTGACCTTC; CDR3aa: CASSHGDRLVTF
d_gene: NA; abundance: NA; v_gene: TRBV15; j_gene: TRBJ2-4; CDR3nt: TGTGCCACCAGCAGAGATTTGAGGGCCAAGTACTTC; CDR3aa: CATSRDLRAKYF
d_gene: TRBD2; abundance: NA; v_gene: TRBV25-1; j_gene: TRBJ2-5; CDR3nt: TGTGCCAGCAGTTCTAGCGGGCGTACGCATGGGTCCCAGTACTTC; CDR3aa: CASSSSGRTHGSQYF
d_gene: NA; abundance: NA; v_gene: TRBV7-2; j_gene: TRBJ2-5; CDR3nt: TGTGCCAGCAGATTACAATTAGAGGGGACCCAGTACTTC; CDR3aa: CASRLQLEGTQYF
d_gene: NA; abundance: medium-sized; v_gene: TRBV15; j_gene: TRBJ1-1; CDR3nt: TGTGCCACCAGCAGTTCTCATCTGGGGGAAGGGGGTTCTGAAGCTTTCTTT; CDR3aa: CATSSSHLGEGGSEAFF
d_gene: NA; abundance: NA; v_gene: TRBV5-6; j_gene: TRBJ1-5; CDR3nt: TGTGCCAGCAGCCTGGGCCCCAGTCTAGATCAGCCCCAGCATTTT; CDR3aa: CASSLGPSLDQPQHF
d_gene: NA; abundance: NA; v_gene: TRBV4-3; j_gene: TRBJ1-2; CDR3nt: TGCGCCAGCAGCCAAGTTCGTTCAGGGTCTAACTATGGCTACACCTTC; CDR3aa: CASSQVRSGSNYGYTF
d_gene: NA; abundance: once; v_gene: TRBV7-8; j_gene: TRBJ1-1; CDR3nt: TGTGCCAGCAGCTTAATCTTACTTAACTCCCTGAGGATGACTGAAGCTTTCTTT; CDR3aa: CASSLILLNSLRMTEAFF
d_gene: NA; abundance: NA; v_gene: TRBV4-2; j_gene: TRBJ2-2; CDR3nt: TGTGCCAGCAGCCAAGATGTAGGACTTGCGAACACCGGGGAGCTGTTTTTT; CDR3aa: CASSQDVGLANTGELFF
d_gene: TRBD1; abundance: once; v_gene: TRBV11-2; j_gene: TRBJ1-6; CDR3nt: TGTGCCAGCAGCTTATTAGCAGGGCAGGGGGTTTTT; CDR3aa: CASSLLAGQGVF
d_gene: NA; abundance: NA; v_gene: TRBV5-6; j_gene: TRBJ2-1; CDR3nt: TGTGCCAGCAGCTTCGCCAGGGGTAATGAGCAGTTCTTC; CDR3aa: CASSFARGNEQFF
d_gene: TRBD2; abundance: NA; v_gene: TRBV7-2; j_gene: TRBJ2-2; CDR3nt: TGTGCCAGCAGCTCAACTAGCGGGGGGGCATTCGGGGAGCTGTTTTTT; CDR3aa: CASSSTSGGAFGELFF
d_gene: NA; abundance: once; v_gene: TRBV4-3; j_gene: TRBJ1-1; CDR3nt: TGCGCCAGCAGCCAAGATGGAGGGGAGAACACTGAAGCTTTCTTT; CDR3aa: CASSQDGGENTEAFF
d_gene: TRBD1; abundance: NA; v_gene: TRBV7-8; j_gene: TRBJ1-5; CDR3nt: TGTGCCAGCAGCCCCAGGGGGCATAGCAATCAGCCCCAGCATTTT; CDR3aa: CASSPRGHSNQPQHF
d_gene: TRBD1; abundance: NA; v_gene: TRBV7-9; j_gene: TRBJ2-5; CDR3nt: TGTGCCAGCAGCCCATTACAGGGGGCAGAGACCCAGTACTTC; CDR3aa: CASSPLQGAETQYF
d_gene: NA; abundance: NA; v_gene: TRBV28; j_gene: TRBJ1-5; CDR3nt: TGTGCCAGCAGTTTAAGGGGGCAGCCCCAGCATTTT; CDR3aa: CASSLRGQPQHF
d_gene: TRBD1; abundance: few; v_gene: TRBV10-1; j_gene: TRBJ1-1; CDR3nt: TGCGCCAGCAGGGACAGGGGCTCATACATGAACACTGAAGCTTTCTTT; CDR3aa: CASRDRGSYMNTEAFF
d_gene: TRBD2; abundance: few; v_gene: TRBV7-9; j_gene: TRBJ2-1; CDR3nt: TGTGCCAGCAGCTTAGCCGGGGGGAGACTGAATGAGCAGTTCTTC; CDR3aa: CASSLAGGRLNEQFF
d_gene: NA; abundance: NA; v_gene: TRBV18; j_gene: TRBJ1-4; CDR3nt: TGTGCCAGCTCACCAGAGGAGGTTTCAACTAATGAAAAACTGTTTTTT; CDR3aa: CASSPEEVSTNEKLFF
d_gene: NA; abundance: NA; v_gene: TRBV7-2; j_gene: TRBJ2-3; CDR3nt: TGTGCCAGCAGCTCGCTTCCTCAGGTTGATACGCAGTATTTT; CDR3aa: CASSSLPQVDTQYF
d_gene: NA; abundance: NA; v_gene: TRBV7-8; j_gene: TRBJ2-1; CDR3nt: TGTGCCAGCAGCTTAGGAGCTTCGCGCAACAATGAGCAGTTCTTC; CDR3aa: CASSLGASRNNEQFF
d_gene: NA; abundance: once; v_gene: TRBV30; j_gene: TRBJ1-5; CDR3nt: TGTGCCTGCCTTAACCCCACAGGGTACGGCCAGCCCCAGCATTTT; CDR3aa: CACLNPTGYGQPQHF
d_gene: TRBD1; abundance: NA; v_gene: TRBV5-1; j_gene: TRBJ2-1; CDR3nt: TGCGCCAGCAGCCCCTGGACAGGTTCTACCTCCTACAATGAGCAGTTCTTC; CDR3aa: CASSPWTGSTSYNEQFF
d_gene: NA; abundance: NA; v_gene: TRBV4-3; j_gene: TRBJ1-5; CDR3nt: TGCGCCAGCAGCGAGGGGGTTTATCGCAATCAGCCCCAGCATTTT; CDR3aa: CASSEGVYRNQPQHF
d_gene: NA; abundance: NA; v_gene: TRBV7-9; j_gene: TRBJ1-2; CDR3nt: TGTGCCAGCAGCTTAGCGCCCGGGAATTATGGCTACACCTTC; CDR3aa: CASSLAPGNYGYTF
d_gene: NA; abundance: NA; v_gene: TRBV5-1; j_gene: TRBJ2-3; CDR3nt: TGCGCCAGCAGCACGGAAGGTGATTCTAGCACGGATACGCAGTATTTT; CDR3aa: CASSTEGDSSTDTQYF
d_gene: TRBD1; abundance: few; v_gene: TRBV11-3; j_gene: TRBJ2-1; CDR3nt: TGTGCCAGCAGCTTAACAGGGGCGGGCTCCTACAATGAGCAGTTCTTC; CDR3aa: CASSLTGAGSYNEQFF
d_gene: TRBD1; abundance: NA; v_gene: TRBV5-1; j_gene: TRBJ2-5; CDR3nt: TGCGCCAGCAGTCAGGGGACAGCGAATTCCCAAGAGACCCAGTACTTC; CDR3aa: CASSQGTANSQETQYF
d_gene: TRBD2; abundance: NA; v_gene: TRBV6-5; j_gene: TRBJ2-2; CDR3nt: TGTGCCAGCAGTTACCGGGGACTAGTGGGTGTCGGGGAGCTGTTTTTT; CDR3aa: CASSYRGLVGVGELFF
d_gene: NA; abundance: once; v_gene: TRBV18; j_gene: TRBJ2-3; CDR3nt: TGTGCCAGCTCACCCGGGACATCCCTTAGCACAGATACGCAGTATTTT; CDR3aa: CASSPGTSLSTDTQYF
d_gene: TRBD1; abundance: NA; v_gene: TRBV2; j_gene: TRBJ1-2; CDR3nt: TGTGCCAGCAGTGAATCCGGGACAGGGCGTGACTACACCTTC; CDR3aa: CASSESGTGRDYTF
d_gene: NA; abundance: NA; v_gene: TRBV21-1; j_gene: TRBJ2-3; CDR3nt: TGTGCCAGCACTTCCGGGGGGGTCACAGATACGCAGTATTTT; CDR3aa: CASTSGGVTDTQYF
d_gene: NA; abundance: NA; v_gene: TRBV19; j_gene: TRBJ1-3; CDR3nt: TGTGCCAGTACCTACGGTAACAGCCCTGGAAACACCATATATTTT; CDR3aa: CASTYGNSPGNTIYF
d_gene: TRBD1; abundance: NA; v_gene: TRBV7-2; j_gene: TRBJ2-7; CDR3nt: TGTGCCAGCAGCATCGACAGGGGGAGGGCCGAGCAGTACTTC; CDR3aa: CASSIDRGRAEQYF
d_gene: NA; abundance: NA; v_gene: TRBV14; j_gene: TRBJ2-5; CDR3nt: TGTGCCAGCAGCCAAGTTCCCACTGGCGGAGAGACCCAGTACTTC; CDR3aa: CASSQVPTGGETQYF